The present T cell receptor beta chain was sequenced within a study of T cell changes during pregnancy in multiple sclerosis. Data came from immunoSEQ multiplex PCR; TCRdb stores just in-frame clones and leaves some out. Among fewer than 50,000 clones listed, 88% were seen once. Germline V gene data show CDR1 as MNHEY and CDR2 as SMNVEV (reference sequence). CDR3 length: 15 amino acids. The V end lost 2 bases, the J end lost 4 bases, and 14 bases lay between the germline ends. The specimen was CD8+ T cells from peripheral blood mononuclear cells, collected in the third trimester of pregnancy. The rearrangement links TRBV27 to TRBJ1-1; D is unresolved. This clonotype was obtained from a female donor with multiple sclerosis, enrolled in a pregnancy study. The CDR3 here is CASSLGGGGTTEAFF. The CDR3 DNA follows: TGTGCCAGCAGTTTAGGAGGAGGAGGTACCACTGAAGCTTTCTTT.